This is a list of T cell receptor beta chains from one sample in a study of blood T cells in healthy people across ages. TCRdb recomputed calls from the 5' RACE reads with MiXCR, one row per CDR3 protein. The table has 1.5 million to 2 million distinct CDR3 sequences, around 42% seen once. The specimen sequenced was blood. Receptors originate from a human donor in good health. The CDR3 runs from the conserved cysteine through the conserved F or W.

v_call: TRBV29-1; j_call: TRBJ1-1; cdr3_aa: CSGWDRNAEAFF
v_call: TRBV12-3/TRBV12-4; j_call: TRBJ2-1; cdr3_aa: CASSPLNGGQLYNEQFF
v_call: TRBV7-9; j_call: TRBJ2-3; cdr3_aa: CASSHADGGYTDTQYF
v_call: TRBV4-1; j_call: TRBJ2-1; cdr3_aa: CASSQVPTSGGHYEQFF
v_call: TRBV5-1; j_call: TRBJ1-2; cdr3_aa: CASSLTGRGGNNYGYTF
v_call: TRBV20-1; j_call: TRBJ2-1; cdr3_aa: CSAREWENYYNEQFF
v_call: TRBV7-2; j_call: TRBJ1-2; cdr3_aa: CASSLASGPYGYTF
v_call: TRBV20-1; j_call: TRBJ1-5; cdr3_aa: CSAREPGTHNQPQHF
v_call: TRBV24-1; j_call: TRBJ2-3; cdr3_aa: CATSDKGTSGGSTDTQYF
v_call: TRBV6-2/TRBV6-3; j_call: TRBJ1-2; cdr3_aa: CASSYSWMDGYTF
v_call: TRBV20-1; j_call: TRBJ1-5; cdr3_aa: CSARGGRNQPQHF
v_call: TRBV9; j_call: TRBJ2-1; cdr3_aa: CASSASGTGCNEQFF
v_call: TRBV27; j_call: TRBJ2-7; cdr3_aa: CASRVVGQASYEQYF
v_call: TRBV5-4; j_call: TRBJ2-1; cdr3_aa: CASSLDGTRYNGQFF
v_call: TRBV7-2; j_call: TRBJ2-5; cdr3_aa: CASSSKFGEAQYF
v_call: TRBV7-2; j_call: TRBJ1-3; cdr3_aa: CASSLGGQGSFSGNTIYF
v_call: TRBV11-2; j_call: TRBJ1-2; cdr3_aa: CASSPRAGFGYTF
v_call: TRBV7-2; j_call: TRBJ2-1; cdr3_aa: CASSLIAGRAYNEQFF
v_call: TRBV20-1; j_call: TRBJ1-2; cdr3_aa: CGAKRQGPYGYTF
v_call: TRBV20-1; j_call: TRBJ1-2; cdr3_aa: CSARISATYGYTF
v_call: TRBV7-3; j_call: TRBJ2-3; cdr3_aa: CASSLIVGGPSDTQYF
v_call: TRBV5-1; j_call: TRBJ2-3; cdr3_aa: CASSLEAGVTDTQYF
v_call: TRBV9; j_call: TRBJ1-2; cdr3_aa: CASSPRPGQGNGYTF
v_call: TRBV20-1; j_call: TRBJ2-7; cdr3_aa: CSATHRTLEQYF
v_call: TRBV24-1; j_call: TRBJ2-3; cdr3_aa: CATSETGKGDTQYF
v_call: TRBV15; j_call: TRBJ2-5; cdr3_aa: CATSRDRVQETQYF
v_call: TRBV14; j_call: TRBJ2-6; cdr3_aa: CASSPLGADVLTF
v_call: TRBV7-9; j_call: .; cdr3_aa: CALGTAQGYEQYF
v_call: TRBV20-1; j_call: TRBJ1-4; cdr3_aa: CSARDGAGGKKLFF
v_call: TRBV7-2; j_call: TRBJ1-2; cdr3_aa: CANSLEGALGYTF
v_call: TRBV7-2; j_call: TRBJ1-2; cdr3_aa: CASSPRSNYGYTF
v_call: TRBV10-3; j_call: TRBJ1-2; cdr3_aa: CATSEGGRSGYTF
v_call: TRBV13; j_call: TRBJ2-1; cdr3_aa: CASSSGTGPTYNEQFF
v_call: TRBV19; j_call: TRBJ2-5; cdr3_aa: CASSINRDKRSKTQYF
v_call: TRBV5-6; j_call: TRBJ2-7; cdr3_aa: CASSLASGAPYEQYF
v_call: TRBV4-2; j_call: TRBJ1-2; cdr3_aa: CASSQGSGDFYGYTF
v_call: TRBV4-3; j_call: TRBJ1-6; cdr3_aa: CASSQDGWTPLHF
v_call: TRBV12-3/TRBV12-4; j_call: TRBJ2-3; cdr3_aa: CASSLAEQLDGLDTQYF
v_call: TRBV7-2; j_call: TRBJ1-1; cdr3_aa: CASSLGGQSTEAFF
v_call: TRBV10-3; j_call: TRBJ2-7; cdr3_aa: CAISESLGAVYEQYF
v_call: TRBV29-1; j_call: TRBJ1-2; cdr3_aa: CSVGVGGDYGYTF
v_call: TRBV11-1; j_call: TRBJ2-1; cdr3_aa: CASMGETQGAPRNNEQFF
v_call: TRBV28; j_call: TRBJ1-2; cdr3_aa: CASSLPSGQGDGYTF
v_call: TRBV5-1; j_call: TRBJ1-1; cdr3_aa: CASRLENTEAFF
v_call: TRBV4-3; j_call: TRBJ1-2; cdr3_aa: CASSQPRTDGANYGYTF
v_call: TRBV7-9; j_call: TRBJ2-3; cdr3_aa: CASSFLQGSGTDTQYF
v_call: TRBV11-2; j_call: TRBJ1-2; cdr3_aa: CASSPYGGNGYTF
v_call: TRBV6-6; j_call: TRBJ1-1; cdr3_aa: CASSYSLELNTEAFF